These 27 T cell receptor beta chains originate from one sample sequenced in a study of radiotherapy plus CTLA-4 blockade in lung cancer. The protocol was immunoSEQ multiplex PCR, while the TCRdb copy is restricted to in-frame clones and leaves out a portion. This sample has about 31,000 clones, with about 72% found just once. The specimen comprised peripheral blood, sampled from a patient treated with radiotherapy plus ipilimumab. The receptors here all came from a human donor with non-small cell lung cancer who had stable disease on radiotherapy plus ipilimumab.

The chain has TRBV5-6 and TRBJ1-1, with a weak D call TRBD1 (5 bases). V was trimmed by 0 bases and J by 0 bases, leaving 6 bases between them. The V gene's germline CDR1 is SGHDT and CDR2 YYEEEE. The CDR3 is made up of 14 amino acids. CDR3 nucleotide sequence: TGTGCCAGCAGCTTGGGACAGATGAACACTGAAGCTTTCTTT. It is translated as CASSLGQMNTEAFF.

This clone showed up just a few times. In nucleotides, the CDR3 is TGTGCCAGTAGTAGTGTGGGTACCTACGAGCAGTACTTC. Protein product: CASSSVGTYEQYF. The rearrangement joins TRBV19 to TRBJ2-7; no reliable D call. The CDR3 extends over 13 amino acids. Deletions cut 4 bases from V and 2 bases from J, with 9 bases between. Germline V gene data show CDR1 as LNHDA and CDR2 as SQIVND (reference sequence).

The chain couples TRBV6-7 to TRBJ1-1; D remains ambiguous. TRBV6-7 has ORF status, its function being uncertain. With 2 bases removed from V and 5 bases from J, the gap between germline ends came to 12 bases. This CDR3 is built from 14 residues. CDR3 residues: CASSYGCRGTEAFF. The DNA for the CDR3 is TGTGCCAGCAGTTACGGCTGCCGGGGAACTGAAGCTTTCTTT.

This rearrangement joins TRBV6-1 to TRBJ2-7, with TRBD1 identical over 7 bases. Germline V gene data show CDR1 as MNHNS and CDR2 as SASEGT. The V and J ends lost 6 bases and 4 bases, in that order; junction bases with no gene match: 3. The CDR3 covers 12 residues. The CDR3 region has the DNA TGTGCCAGCAGGGACAGGTTTTACGAGCAGTACGTC. The encoded protein is CASRDRFYEQYV.

This clone has just a few counts. The V and J genes are TRBV10-3 and TRBJ2-3; either TRBD1 or TRBD2 may fit D (5 bases each). With 8 bases removed from V and 1 base from J, the gap between germline ends came to 10 bases. The length of the CDR3 is 13 residues. CDR1 ENHRY and CDR2 SYGVKD come from the germline V gene. This CDR3 reads CAIGGLRTDTQYF. CDR3 bases: TGTGCCATCGGGGGTCTCCGCACAGATACGCAGTATTTT.

For the CDR3, the DNA is TGTGCCAGCAGCTTGGTGGGGGGACAGAGCGGGGTTAACTATGGCTACACCTTC. Translated, it gives CASSLVGGQSGVNYGYTF. The J gene is TRBJ1-2, the V gene TRBV5-5; 7 positions agree with TRBD1. Trimming took 0 bases from V and 1 from J; bases not matched to a gene: 12. This CDR3 contains 18 residues. The germline V gene encodes CDR1 SGHKS and CDR2 YYEKEE (reference sequence).

This chain joins TRBV19 and TRBJ2-5; D is ambiguous. CDR3 size: 14 residues. Germline V CDR1 and CDR2: LNHDA, SQIVND (reference sequence). V lost 6 bases, J lost 7 bases, and 18 bases lay in between. CDR3 DNA sequence: TGTGCCAGTAGCCTCGGGCCCCGCAAGGGGACCCAGTACTTC. Its translation: CASSLGPRKGTQYF.

CDR3 coding DNA: TGTGCCAGCAGCACCCGGGCAGGGGGCTATTCACCCCTCCACTTT. As protein: CASSTRAGGYSPLHF. The rearrangement joins TRBV28 to TRBJ1-6; the match to TRBD1 covers 8 bases. The CDR3 runs to 15 residues. Germline CDR1 reads MDHEN; CDR2 reads SYDVKM. The V segment lost 6 bases and the J segment 8 bases; nucleotides outside the gene matches: 9.

V usage is TRBV7-8 and J usage is TRBJ2-5; D gene unclear. Trimming took off 5 bases at V and 7 bases at J, with 11 bases between the two ends. The CDR3 contains 12 residues. Germline CDR1 SGHVS, CDR2 FQNEAQ. The CDR3, as DNA: TGTGCCAGCAGCCCCCTGTCCCGGACCCAGTACTTC. Its translation is CASSPLSRTQYF.

The chain links TRBV4-3 to TRBJ2-3; a weak D match, TRBD1 (6 bases). Trimming removed 0 bases at V and 2 bases at J, with 12 bases between. The CDR3 runs to 16 residues. Germline V gene sequence: CDR1 LGHNA, CDR2 YSLEER. The CDR3 region is CASSQDGGSHTDTQYF. CDR3 sequence (DNA): TGCGCCAGCAGCCAAGATGGGGGCAGCCACACAGATACGCAGTATTTT.

This clone was counted a few times. The CDR3 nucleotides are TGCGCCAGCAGCTTGGCCGTGGGACAGGGAGCCGGCTACACCTTC. Translated, it gives CASSLAVGQGAGYTF. The chain links TRBV5-1 to TRBJ1-2; 9 bases match TRBD1. Germline V gene sequence: CDR1 SGHRS, CDR2 YFSETQ. The CDR3 loop spans 15 amino acids. With 0 bases clipped from V and 8 bases from J, the junction kept 8 bases outside the gene matches.

The chain couples TRBV20-1 to TRBJ2-5; D gene uncertain. V gave up 3 bases and J gave up 3 bases, with 5 bases separating them. Germline values: CDR1 DFQATT, CDR2 SNEGSKA (reference sequence). The CDR3 spans 11 residues. CDR3 bases: TGCAGTGCTAGGAGTAAAGAGACCCAGTACTTC. This gives the protein CSARSKETQYF.

As for this clone: The same CDR3 can be traced to other DNA sequences in this sample. The rearrangement links TRBV7-9 to TRBJ1-1, with D maybe TRBD1 (5 bases). Between the trimmed V and J ends, which lost 2 bases and 0 bases, there was a span of 7 bases. The CDR3 runs 14 residues. From germline, CDR1 is SEHNR and CDR2 FQNEAQ (reference sequence). This chain's CDR3 is CASSLQGLNTEAFF. As DNA, the CDR3 is TGTGCCAGCAGCTTACAGGGACTGAACACTGAAGCTTTCTTT.

This clone came up a few times. This chain links TRBV6-5 with TRBJ1-2, with a possible D match to TRBD1 (5 bases). Trimming took 6 bases from V and 4 from J, leaving 9 bases between them. This CDR3 region has 12 residues. The V gene's germline CDR1 is MNHEY and CDR2 SVGAGI. The CDR3 DNA sequence: TGTGCCAGCAGGCAGGGATCCTATGGCTACACCTTC. This codes for CASRQGSYGYTF.

CDR3 protein: CASRSGGSNYGYTF. For the CDR3, the DNA is TGTGCCAGCAGATCAGGGGGGTCGAACTATGGCTACACCTTC. This chain uses TRBV6-5 with TRBJ1-2; TRBD1 matches at 7 bases. The V gene's germline CDR1 is MNHEY and CDR2 SVGAGI. This CDR3 comprises 14 residues. Trimming cost V 6 bases and J 2 bases; bases outside gene matches: 6.

The CDR3 DNA reads TGTGCCAGCAGCTTAAGGGACAGGGTATCCCATGAGCAGTTCTTC. It is translated as CASSLRDRVSHEQFF. The V gene is TRBV5-5, the J gene TRBJ2-1; 9 nucleotides match TRBD1. Germline loops: CDR1 SGHKS, CDR2 YYEKEE (reference sequence). There are 15 residues in the CDR3. Losses at the gene ends were 2 bases for V and 8 bases for J; bases not matched to a gene: 8.

This chain uses TRBV18 with TRBJ2-3; no clear D. The CDR3 runs to 14 residues. Per the germline V gene, CDR1 is KGHSH and CDR2 is LQKENI. Trimming removed 2 bases at V and 6 bases at J, with 12 bases between. The CDR3: CASSPFRVSDTQYF. Here the CDR3 DNA reads TGTGCCAGCTCACCATTCCGGGTTTCGGATACGCAGTATTTT.

The chain links TRBV7-2 to TRBJ1-2; 8 bases fit TRBD1. The CDR3 loop spans 12 amino acids. CDR1 and CDR2 from the germline V gene are SGHTA and FQGNSA. The ends lost 8 bases at V and 4 bases at J; junction bases unmatched: 3. CDR3 sequence (DNA): TGTGCCAGCGAGGACAGGGTCTATGGCTACACCTTC. It translates to CASEDRVYGYTF.

The chain uses TRBV5-8 and TRBJ1-1; D remains ambiguous. Germline loops: CDR1 SGHTS, CDR2 YDEGEE. This CDR3 region has 11 residues. V lost 2 bases to trimming and J lost 8 bases, with 7 bases between them. This CDR3 reads CASSFGGEAFF. The CDR3 DNA is TGTGCCAGCAGCTTCGGAGGAGAAGCTTTCTTT.

In its sample, this clone was seen a few times. This sequence joins TRBV6-6 and TRBJ2-1; 8 bases align to TRBD2. The germline V gene has CDR1 MNHNY and CDR2 SVGAGI (reference sequence). The CDR3 sequence is 16 residues long. Unmatched junction bases numbered 9, after V lost 0 bases and J lost 8 bases. The CDR3 sequence: CASSYSMGLEVDEQFF. Written as DNA, the CDR3 is TGTGCCAGCAGTTACTCGATGGGACTAGAGGTCGATGAGCAGTTCTTC.

The chain employs TRBV18 and TRBJ2-5; 11 bases map to TRBD1. The CDR3 loop spans 16 amino acids. Trimming took 3 bases from V and 1 from J; bases not matched to a gene: 4. Germline V CDR1 and CDR2: KGHSH, LQKENI. CDR3 sequence: CASSPAGTGGQETQYF. CDR3 sequence (DNA): TGTGCCAGCTCACCGGCCGGGACAGGGGGCCAAGAGACCCAGTACTTC.

This chain uses TRBV11-3 with TRBJ2-2; weak D call: TRBD1 (6 bases). Germline V lookup: CDR1 SGHNT, CDR2 YENEEA. V lost 1 base and J lost 6, with 9 bases in between. CDR3 length equals 14 residues. The CDR3 loop reads CASSLGQVAGELFF. The CDR3 DNA follows: TGTGCCAGCAGCTTAGGACAGGTTGCCGGGGAGCTGTTTTTT.

The V gene is TRBV7-2, the J gene TRBJ2-7; D might be TRBD1 (5 bases). This CDR3 region has 14 residues. Germline CDR1 SGHTA, CDR2 FQGNSA. Trimming stripped 5 bases from V and 5 bases from J, with 16 bases between. CDR3 nucleotides: TGTGCCAGCAGCGCTCGGAGACAGACCCACGAGCAGTACTTC. Translated, it gives CASSARRQTHEQYF.

V gene TRBV7-6 combines with J gene TRBJ1-2; D not resolved. The CDR3 covers 17 residues. V was shortened by 5 bases and J by 4 bases, with 23 bases between the two germline ends. CDR1 is SGHVS, CDR2 FNYEAQ, per germline. The CDR3 region has the DNA TGTGCCAGCAGCAGTCAGAGTGAATCTCGAAAGATCTATGGCTACACCTTC. Its translation: CASSSQSESRKIYGYTF.

V and J are TRBV29-1 and TRBJ2-2; D perhaps matches TRBD2 (5 bases). V lost 4 bases to trimming and J lost 1 base, with 7 bases between them. The CDR3 consists of 13 residues. Germline V gene lookup returns CDR1 SQVTM and CDR2 ANQGSEA. CDR3 nucleotide sequence: TGCAGCGTTGTTGGGAGGAACACCGGGGAGCTGTTTTTT. Its translation is CSVVGRNTGELFF.

The V gene is TRBV30, the J gene TRBJ1-3; D might be TRBD1 (5 bases). Trimming pared 2 bases from V and 7 bases from J, leaving 12 bases between. CDR1 is GTSNPN and CDR2 is SVGIG in the germline V gene (reference sequence). The CDR3 is 13 amino acids. The CDR3 DNA reads TGTGCCTGGAGTTTCGGGGGAAGGAACACCATATATTTT. It codes for CAWSFGGRNTIYF.

The chain combines TRBV7-8 with TRBJ1-3; D is possibly TRBD1 (6 bases). The ends were cut back, 0 bases at V and 4 bases at J, with 16 bases in the middle. The length of the CDR3 is 17 residues. The germline V gene has CDR1 SGHVS and CDR2 FQNEAQ. The CDR3, as DNA: TGTGCCAGCAGCTTAGCGGGGGGGGCGGCAGGAGGAAACACCATATATTTT. Its translation: CASSLAGGAAGGNTIYF.